This T cell receptor beta chain was recorded in a study of response to subunit inactivated influenza vaccine. General study points: Authors proposed each seasonal influenza vaccination draws in few new T cells.

Only a few counts were recorded for this clonotype. No antigen is known for it. TCRdb reprocessed the RT-PCR reads via MiXCR and lists one record per CDR3 protein. Of approximately 700,000 distinct CDR3 sequences in the sample, approximately 14% were seen once. Looked up from germline, CDR1 is SGHTA and CDR2 is FQGNSA. The CDR3 is 15 amino acids. Trimming removed 3 bases from V and 6 bases from J, with 15 bases in between. The specimen comprised PBMCs from blood, sampled 11 to 12 days after vaccination. The receptor was isolated from a man between 45 and 60 years old who received an inactivated influenza vaccine. This sequence joins TRBV7-2 and TRBJ2-1; D gene uncertain. Here the CDR3 reads CASSLRLLSSNEQFF. In DNA form, the CDR3 reads TGTGCCAGCAGCTTGAGGCTACTATCCAGCAATGAGCAGTTCTTC.